What follows are 32 T cell receptor beta chains derived from one specimen sequenced in a study of cytomegalovirus exposure and HLA in healthy donors. Sequencing was performed with immunoSEQ multiplex PCR; in TCRdb, only in-frame clones are kept and a portion is missing. The table has about 82,000 clones, around 94% seen once. Sequences were obtained from PBMCs. These receptors all come from a man between 18 and 35 years old in good health and CMV-seronegative.

This sequence joins TRBV7-8 and TRBJ2-1; D is undetermined. Trimming removed 2 bases at V and 7 bases at J, with 24 bases between. CDR3 length equals 18 residues. CDR1 SGHVS and CDR2 FQNEAQ come from the germline V gene. CDR3 region: CASSLTFGGRPLENEQFF. The CDR3 nucleotides are TGTGCCAGCAGCTTAACGTTTGGTGGTCGCCCATTGGAGAATGAGCAGTTCTTC.

V gene TRBV6-6 combines with J gene TRBJ2-1; TRBD2 aligns across 10 bases. CDR3 length equals 16 residues. J lost 1 base, V lost 5 bases, and 5 bases had no gene match. Per the germline V gene, CDR1 is MNHNY and CDR2 is SVGAGI (reference sequence). DNA of the CDR3: TGTGCCAGCAGTAGCGGGAGGGCCGTTTCCTACAATGAGCAGTTCTTC. Protein: CASSSGRAVSYNEQFF.

The genes are TRBV27 and TRBJ2-7, with TRBD2 as a possible D gene (6 bases). The V gene's germline CDR1 is MNHEY and CDR2 SMNVEV (reference sequence). The CDR3 runs 15 residues. Deletions cut 3 bases from V and 0 bases from J, with 12 bases between. CDR3 in DNA: TGTGCCAGCAGTTTTGGGACTGACAGCTCCTACGAGCAGTACTTC. It is translated as CASSFGTDSSYEQYF.

In DNA form, the CDR3 reads TGCGCCAGCAGCTTGGCTAGCGGGGGGGCAATTGAGCAGTTCTTC. Protein product: CASSLASGGAIEQFF. The genes are TRBV5-1 and TRBJ2-1, with 12 bases that match TRBD2. Per the germline V gene, CDR1 is SGHRS and CDR2 is YFSETQ. The J segment lost 9 bases and the V segment lost 0 bases, leaving 4 bases of the junction unmatched. CDR3 length equals 15 residues.

This chain links TRBV5-6 with TRBJ1-1; TRBD1 agrees at 7 bases. The V gene's germline CDR1 is SGHDT and CDR2 YYEEEE. The V and J ends lost 1 base and 0 bases, in that order; junction bases with no gene match: 9. CDR3 length: 17 residues. DNA of the CDR3: TGTGCCAGCAGCTTGACCGCAGGGGGTCCCGTGAACACTGAAGCTTTCTTT. Translation gives CASSLTAGGPVNTEAFF.

The chain employs TRBV4-3 and TRBJ2-2; 7 bases map to TRBD2. This CDR3 comprises 16 residues. The J segment lost 5 bases and the V segment lost 4 bases, leaving 10 bases of the junction unmatched. Per germline, CDR1 LGHNA and CDR2 YSLEER. The CDR3 loop is CASSPVSGTLTGELFF. Written as DNA, the CDR3 is TGCGCCAGCAGCCCCGTGAGCGGGACTCTAACCGGGGAGCTGTTTTTT.

The chain recombines TRBV6-5 with TRBJ2-2; possible D gene TRBD2, 6 bases. Germline CDR1 and CDR2: MNHEY and SVGAGI. This CDR3 is 14 amino acids long. Trimming cost V 6 bases and J 8 bases, with 16 bases left between them. CDR3 nucleotide sequence: TGTGCCAGCAGCGGGGGAACCCTTGCTGGGGAGCTGTTTTTT. This gives the protein CASSGGTLAGELFF.

This clone occurred a few times. V gene TRBV2 combines with J gene TRBJ1-5; 7 bases are a match to TRBD1. V shed 7 bases, J shed 8 bases, and the junction held 11 bases outside the gene matches. The CDR3 contains 14 residues. The germline V gene has CDR1 SNHLY and CDR2 FYNNEI. The CDR3 here is CASITSQGDEPQHF. The CDR3, as DNA: TGTGCCAGCATAACGAGTCAGGGGGATGAGCCCCAGCATTTT.

The rearrangement joins TRBV7-9 to TRBJ2-3; 7 bases are a match to TRBD2. The CDR3 consists of 18 residues. Germline V lookup: CDR1 SEHNR, CDR2 FQNEAQ (reference sequence). V trimming: 1 base; J trimming: 5 bases; junction bases outside the gene matches: 15. In DNA, the CDR3 is TGTGCCAGCAGCTTAGGGAGCTACCGGGACTACTCGGGAGATACGCAGTATTTT. It encodes CASSLGSYRDYSGDTQYF. The full variable domain, rest sourced from reference TRBV7-9 and TRBJ2-3, is DTGVSQNPRHKITKRGQNVTFRCDPISEHNRLYWYRQTLGQGPEFLTYFQNEAQLEKSRLLSDRFSAERPKGSFSTLEIQRTEQGDSAMYLCASSLGSYRDYSGDTQYFGPGTRLTVL.

The genes are TRBV9 and TRBJ2-3, with 7 bases lining up with TRBD2. The CDR3 loop spans 12 amino acids. V dropped 7 bases and J dropped 3; count of bases not matched to a gene: 2. Per the germline V gene, CDR1 is SGDLS and CDR2 is YYNGEE. In DNA form, the CDR3 reads TGTGCCAGCGCAGCGGGGACAGATACGCAGTATTTT. Translating it yields CASAAGTDTQYF.

This clone appeared a single time. J is TRBJ1-5 and V is TRBV19; D is undetermined. The CDR3 length is 15 residues. Between the trimmed V and J ends, which lost 3 bases and 2 bases, there was a span of 11 bases. Per germline, CDR1 LNHDA and CDR2 SQIVND (reference sequence). The CDR3 spells CASSMAGGGNQPQHF. DNA for the CDR3: TGTGCCAGTAGTATGGCCGGTGGAGGCAATCAGCCCCAGCATTTT.

The V and J genes are TRBV7-3 and TRBJ1-2, with D perhaps matching TRBD1 (5 bases). The CDR3 is made up of 14 amino acids. Trimming took 0 bases from V and 8 from J, leaving 13 bases between them. CDR1 SGHTA and CDR2 FQGTGA come from the germline V gene. CDR3 DNA: TGTGCCAGCAGCTTAACATTATCGGGGGTCGGCTACACCTTC. It codes for CASSLTLSGVGYTF. The whole variable domain, filled in from reference TRBV7-3 and TRBJ1-2, reads GAGVSQTPSNKVTEKGKYVELRCDPISGHTALYWYRQSLGQGPEFLIYFQGTGAADDSGLPNDRFFAVRPEGSVSTLKIQRTERGDSAVYLCASSLTLSGVGYTFGSGTRLTVV.

J is TRBJ1-1 and V is TRBV6-5; D uncertain. CDR3 length equals 16 residues. V shed 2 bases and J shed 0 bases, with 13 bases lying between them. Germline V lookup: CDR1 MNHEY, CDR2 SVGAGI. This chain's CDR3 is CASSYGRGWLNTEAFF. DNA of the CDR3: TGTGCCAGCAGTTACGGCCGAGGTTGGTTGAACACTGAAGCTTTCTTT.

The rearrangement uses TRBV5-1 and TRBJ2-7; 9 bases fit TRBD1. The V gene end was trimmed by 0 bases and the J gene end by 6 bases; junction bases not matched to a gene: 7. The CDR3 sequence is 15 residues long. CDR1 is SGHRS, CDR2 YFSETQ, per germline. The CDR3 nucleotides are TGCGCCAGCAGCTTGGTAGGGACAGGGATTAGCGAGCAGTACTTC. It codes for CASSLVGTGISEQYF.

The CDR3 region has the DNA TGTGCCGCCTACTTGACAGGGAACACTGAAGCTTTCTTT. Translated: CAAYLTGNTEAFF. The genes are TRBV7-5 and TRBJ1-1; the tabulated D call, TRBD1, remains unverified against the DNA. TRBV7-5 is a pseudogene. CDR3 length equals 13 residues.

The chain carries TRBV19 and TRBJ1-2; possible D gene TRBD1, 5 bases. V was trimmed by 6 bases and J by 4 bases, leaving 18 bases between them. Germline values: CDR1 LNHDA, CDR2 SQIVND (reference sequence). This CDR3 has 15 residues. Here the CDR3 DNA reads TGTGCCAGTAGCGCCCCAGGGTTACCCTTCTATGGCTACACCTTC. Its translation is CASSAPGLPFYGYTF.

The J gene is TRBJ2-2, the V gene TRBV28; D unresolved. The CDR3 is 13 amino acids. Trimming pared 2 bases from V and 5 bases from J, leaving 6 bases between. The germline CDR1 and CDR2 sequences are MDHEN and SYDVKM. The CDR3 spells CASSLPSTGELFF. In nucleotides, the CDR3 is TGTGCCAGCAGTTTACCGTCGACCGGGGAGCTGTTTTTT.

V gene TRBV30 combines with J gene TRBJ2-5; D might be TRBD2 (5 bases). Trimming removed 2 bases from V and 3 bases from J, with 10 bases in between. From germline, CDR1 is GTSNPN and CDR2 SVGIG (reference sequence). CDR3 size: 13 residues. The CDR3 bases are TGTGCCTGGAGTTCTGGACTCAAAGAGACCCAGTACTTC. This codes for CAWSSGLKETQYF.

The chain combines TRBV6-6 with TRBJ1-3; maybe TRBD1 (6 bases). V was cut by 4 bases and J by 2 bases, with 12 bases left in between. From germline, CDR1 is MNHNY and CDR2 SVGAGI (reference sequence). The CDR3 contains 15 residues. The CDR3 here is CASSLWTVTGNTIYF. In DNA form, the CDR3 reads TGTGCCAGCAGTTTGTGGACAGTAACTGGAAACACCATATATTTT.

CDR3 in DNA: TGTGCCAGCAGTCCCGAGGGACAGGGTCAGCCCCAGCATTTT. Translated: CASSPEGQGQPQHF. This chain links TRBV6-5 with TRBJ1-5; 9 bases fit TRBD1. This CDR3 has 14 residues. Germline V gene lookup returns CDR1 MNHEY and CDR2 SVGAGI. Trimming removed 5 bases from V and 6 bases from J; junction bases left unmatched: 5.

The J gene is TRBJ2-7, the V gene TRBV14; no definite D call. Germline CDR1 reads SGHDN; CDR2 reads FVKESK. The CDR3 runs to 13 residues. The V and J ends lost 5 bases and 0 bases respectively, with 8 bases between them. The CDR3 protein is CASSWAGSYEQYF. The CDR3 DNA sequence: TGTGCCAGCAGCTGGGCAGGCTCCTACGAGCAGTACTTC.

The rearrangement uses TRBV5-1 and TRBJ2-1; D ambiguous. This CDR3 is built from 11 residues. V was clipped by 1 base and J by 10 bases, with 6 bases between them. Germline V gene lookup returns CDR1 SGHRS and CDR2 YFSETQ. The CDR3 coding sequence is TGCGCCAGCAGCTTGCTTAGCGAGCAGTTCTTC. It translates to CASSLLSEQFF.

In the case of this clone: One end of the junction does not line up with germline, which may come from a read error. The rearrangement links TRBV7-7 to TRBJ2-5; 10 bases fit TRBD2. CDR1 and CDR2 from the germline V gene are SSHAT and FNYEAQ (reference sequence). The CDR3 loop spans 15 amino acids. As DNA, the CDR3 is TGTGCTAGCAGCCGGTCCGGGACTAGCGACGAGACCCAGTACTTC. This gives the protein CASSRSGTSDETQYF.

The CDR3 sequence is CLVSALVYWSPQGGLSGTEAFF. CDR3 bases: TGCCTCGTTTCAGCGTTGGTTTATTGGAGTCCACAAGGGGGCCTTTCCGGCACTGAAGCTTTCTTT. This sequence joins TRBV29-1 and TRBJ1-1; the match to TRBD1 covers 7 bases. CDR3 length: 22 residues. CDR1 SQVTM and CDR2 ANQGSEA come from the germline V gene.

The gene calls are TRBV6-5 and TRBJ1-5; a possible D gene is TRBD1 (5 bases). With 7 bases removed from V and 6 bases from J, the gap between germline ends came to 13 bases. From germline, CDR1 is MNHEY and CDR2 SVGAGI. The CDR3 consists of 13 residues. The CDR3 reads CASTDSYAQPQHF. The CDR3 DNA reads TGTGCCAGCACCGACAGTTATGCTCAGCCCCAGCATTTT.

The DNA of the CDR3 is TGTGCCAGCAGCTTGGGCAGGGGGGCTGAAAAACTGTTTTTT. As protein: CASSLGRGAEKLFF. V gene TRBV5-4 combines with J gene TRBJ1-4, with 7 bases lining up with TRBD1. V dropped 0 bases and J dropped 7; count of bases not matched to a gene: 3. CDR3 length equals 14 residues. Germline V lookup: CDR1 SGHNT, CDR2 YYREEE (reference sequence).

The CDR3 spells CASSEGRDLEAFF. As DNA, the CDR3 is TGTGCCAGCAGTGAGGGCCGCGACCTCGAAGCTTTCTTT. The chain couples TRBV6-4 to TRBJ1-1; D ambiguous. The germline V gene encodes CDR1 MRHNA and CDR2 SNTAGT. CDR3 length equals 13 residues. Trimming removed 3 bases at V and 8 bases at J, with 13 bases between.

In DNA, the CDR3 is TGTGCCAGCAGTCCAGGGTTTGACGCCAACGTCCTGACTTTC. Amino acid sequence: CASSPGFDANVLTF. The chain joins TRBV25-1 to TRBJ2-6; a weak D match, TRBD1 (5 bases). The CDR3 is 14 residues long. Germline V lookup: CDR1 MGHDK, CDR2 SYGVNS. Deletions cut 5 bases from V and 7 bases from J, with 12 bases between.

This chain links TRBV18 with TRBJ1-1; D remains ambiguous. Deletions cut 0 bases from V and 10 bases from J, with 15 bases between. The CDR3 is 14 amino acids. CDR1 KGHSH and CDR2 LQKENI come from the germline V gene. The CDR3 sequence: CASSPPSQSGGAFF. CDR3 bases: TGTGCCAGCTCACCACCGAGTCAATCTGGAGGAGCTTTCTTT.

The chain couples TRBV30 to TRBJ1-2, with TRBD1 as a possible D gene (6 bases). V was trimmed by 3 bases and J by 4 bases, leaving 12 bases between them. This CDR3 is 13 amino acids long. From germline, CDR1 is GTSNPN and CDR2 SVGIG (reference sequence). CDR3 nucleotide sequence: TGTGCCTGGAGAGACGGGGGGCTCTATGGCTACACCTTC. It translates to CAWRDGGLYGYTF.

The chain couples TRBV5-1 to TRBJ1-1; 7 nucleotides agree with TRBD1. With 3 bases clipped from V and 5 bases from J, the junction kept 13 bases outside the gene matches. The length of the CDR3 is 16 residues. Germline values: CDR1 SGHRS, CDR2 YFSETQ. The CDR3 coding sequence is TGCGCCAGCAGCTACGTAGTGACAGGGTGGGAGACTGAAGCTTTCTTT. Protein product: CASSYVVTGWETEAFF. Full variable domain (missing parts from reference TRBV5-1 and TRBJ1-1): KAGVTQTPRYLIKTRGQQVTLSCSPISGHRSVSWYQQTPGQGLQFLFEYFSETQRNKGNFPGRFSGRQFSNSRSEMNVSTLELGDSALYLCASSYVVTGWETEAFFGQGTRLTVV.

This clone was seen more than once but under ten times. This chain links TRBV6-4 with TRBJ2-2; 8 nucleotides match TRBD1. The CDR3 has 14 residues. CDR1 and CDR2 from the germline V gene are MRHNA and SNTAGT. Trimming took 6 bases from V and 2 from J; bases not matched to a gene: 2. This CDR3 is CASSGQGNTGELFF. The CDR3 nucleotides read TGTGCCAGCAGCGGACAGGGAAACACCGGGGAGCTGTTTTTT.